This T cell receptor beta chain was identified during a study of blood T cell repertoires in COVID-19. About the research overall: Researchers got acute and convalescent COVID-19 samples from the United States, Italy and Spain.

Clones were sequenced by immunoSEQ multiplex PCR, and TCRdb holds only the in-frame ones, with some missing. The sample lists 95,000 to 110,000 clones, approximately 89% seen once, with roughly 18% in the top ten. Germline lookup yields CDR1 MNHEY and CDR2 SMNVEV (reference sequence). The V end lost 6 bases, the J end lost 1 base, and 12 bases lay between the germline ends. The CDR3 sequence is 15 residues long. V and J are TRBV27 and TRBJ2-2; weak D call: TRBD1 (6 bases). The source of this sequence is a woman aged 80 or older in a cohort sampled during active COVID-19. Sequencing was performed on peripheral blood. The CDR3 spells CASRRRGQNTGELFF. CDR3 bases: TGTGCCAGCAGACGCAGGGGACAGAACACCGGGGAGCTGTTTTTT.